These 15 T cell receptor beta chains were all obtained from the same sample, sequenced in a study of blood T cell repertoires in COVID-19. Profiling relied on immunoSEQ multiplex PCR, and the TCRdb table lists in-frame clones only, not all of them. The sample yields 90,000 or so clones, around 90% seen once. Sequences were obtained from peripheral blood. The origin of the receptors is a man between 60 and 70 years old with COVID-19, enrolled during active disease.

The gene calls are TRBV5-1 and TRBJ2-2; no definite D call. The germline gives CDR1 SGHRS, CDR2 YFSETQ. Trimming shortened V by 2 bases and J by 8 bases, and 13 bases separated the two germline ends. This CDR3 spans 14 amino acids. The CDR3 is CASSFDPERGELFF. CDR3 in DNA: TGCGCCAGCAGCTTCGACCCAGAGAGGGGGGAGCTGTTTTTT.

The genes are TRBV19 and TRBJ2-3, with TRBD2 as a possible D gene (7 bases). The germline V gene has CDR1 LNHDA and CDR2 SQIVND (reference sequence). This CDR3 region has 16 residues. Trimming cost V 4 bases and J 4 bases, with 18 bases left between them. The chain's CDR3 is CASSRTGGPEADTQYF. The CDR3 bases are TGTGCCAGTAGTAGAACCGGGGGGCCCGAGGCAGATACGCAGTATTTT.

J is TRBJ2-5 and V is TRBV19; 10 nucleotides align to TRBD1. This CDR3 has 15 residues. V shed 6 bases, J shed 4 bases, and the junction held 8 bases outside the gene matches. Germline CDR1 reads LNHDA; CDR2 reads SQIVND (reference sequence). The CDR3 DNA is TGTGCCAGTAGAACATCTCGGGACAGGGGAGAGACCCAGTACTTC. Its protein product is CASRTSRDRGETQYF.

The chain has TRBV6-5 and TRBJ1-2; 10 bases align to TRBD1. V gave up 10 bases and J gave up 7 bases; unmatched junction bases: 9. CDR1 and CDR2 from the germline V gene are MNHEY and SVGAGI. The CDR3 consists of 13 residues. The CDR3 sequence: CATFRQGAGGYTF. The DNA for the CDR3 is TGTGCCACCTTCCGACAGGGGGCGGGTGGCTACACCTTC.

The chain is built from TRBV24-1 and TRBJ1-1, with a weak D call TRBD1 (5 bases). The germline V gene has CDR1 KGHDR and CDR2 SFDVKD. This CDR3 has 13 amino acids. V lost 0 bases, J lost 5 bases, and 6 bases lay in between. This chain's CDR3 is CATSDLRGTEAFF. The CDR3 nucleotides read TGTGCCACCAGTGATTTGCGGGGGACTGAAGCTTTCTTT.

The rearrangement links TRBV19 to TRBJ2-1, with D possibly TRBD2 on 6 matching bases. Germline V gene data show CDR1 as LNHDA and CDR2 as SQIVND (reference sequence). V gave up 5 bases and J gave up 4 bases, with 18 bases separating them. The CDR3 consists of 16 residues. This CDR3 is CASSASKTRPYNEQFF. The CDR3 DNA is TGTGCCAGTAGTGCCTCCAAGACTAGGCCTTACAATGAGCAGTTCTTC.

V usage is TRBV14 and J usage is TRBJ2-1; 13 nucleotides line up with TRBD2. V lost 4 bases, J lost 7 bases, and 4 bases stayed unmatched. Germline-derived CDR1 and CDR2 are SGHDN and FVKESK. CDR3 size: 15 residues. CDR3: CASSLLAGGRNEQFF. CDR3 DNA sequence: TGTGCCAGCAGCCTACTAGCGGGAGGGAGGAATGAGCAGTTCTTC.

The V gene is TRBV11-2, the J gene TRBJ1-2; D not certain. V gave up 1 base and J gave up 4 bases, with 13 bases separating them. The germline gives CDR1 SGHAT, CDR2 FQNNGV. There are 15 residues in the CDR3. This chain's CDR3 is CASSLGLPSTYGYTF. For the CDR3, the DNA is TGTGCCAGCAGCTTAGGACTCCCCAGTACCTATGGCTACACCTTC.

The chain carries TRBV5-5 and TRBJ2-1; 9 bases line up with TRBD1. The length of the CDR3 is 16 residues. V lost 4 bases to trimming and J lost 9 bases; unmatched junction nucleotides: 14. From germline, CDR1 is SGHKS and CDR2 YYEKEE (reference sequence). CDR3 nucleotides: TGTGCCAGCAGCGCCGGGACAGGGTTTTTCAATAGTGAGCAGTTCTTC. It encodes CASSAGTGFFNSEQFF.

This sequence joins TRBV6-2 or TRBV6-3 and TRBJ2-7; 7 nucleotides align to TRBD1. Per germline, CDR1 MNHEY and CDR2 SVGEGT. The CDR3 contains 14 residues. With 5 bases clipped from V and 0 bases from J, the junction kept 4 bases outside the gene matches. This chain's CDR3 is CASSPDRASYEQYF. CDR3 sequence (DNA): TGTGCCAGCAGTCCAGACAGGGCCTCCTACGAGCAGTACTTC.

The chain links TRBV19 to TRBJ2-1, with no clear D. V dropped 11 bases and J dropped 10 bases, with 24 bases sitting between them. The germline gives CDR1 LNHDA, CDR2 SQIVND (reference sequence). The CDR3 consists of 14 residues. The DNA for the CDR3 is TGTGCCCGAGTAACGGGTATAGCTTTTAAGGAGCAGTTCTTC. It codes for CARVTGIAFKEQFF.

J is TRBJ1-2 and V is TRBV11-2; 9 bases line up with TRBD1. The CDR3 is 14 residues long. Germline V gene lookup returns CDR1 SGHAT and CDR2 FQNNGV. V trimming: 5 bases; J trimming: 2 bases; junction bases outside the gene matches: 3. The CDR3 loop reads CASSPDRGNYGYTF. DNA for the CDR3: TGTGCCAGCAGCCCCGACAGGGGGAACTATGGCTACACCTTC. Full variable domain (remainder filled in from reference TRBV11-2 and TRBJ1-2): EAGVAQSPRYKIIEKRQSVAFWCNPISGHATLYWYQQILGQGPKLLIQFQNNGVVDDSQLPKDRFSAERLKGVDSTLKIQPAKLEDSAVYLCASSPDRGNYGYTFGSGTRLTVV.

The chain couples TRBV4-1 to TRBJ2-5; D uncertain. Trimming took 0 bases from V and 0 from J, leaving 8 bases between them. The CDR3 covers 15 residues. Looked up from germline, CDR1 is MGHRA and CDR2 is YSYEKL. CDR3: CASSQDNTDQETQYF. DNA for the CDR3: TGCGCCAGCAGCCAAGATAACACAGACCAAGAGACCCAGTACTTC.

This clone was picked up a small number of times. The V and J genes are TRBV19 and TRBJ1-3; D not certain. The V and J ends lost 0 bases and 0 bases respectively, with 12 bases between them. The germline V gene encodes CDR1 LNHDA and CDR2 SQIVND (reference sequence). The CDR3 is 17 residues long. The CDR3 sequence: CASSIDLGIASGNTIYF. The CDR3 DNA is TGTGCCAGTAGTATAGATCTGGGCATTGCCTCTGGAAACACCATATATTTT.

The chain links TRBV24-1 to TRBJ1-2; maybe TRBD1 (5 bases). V gave up 6 bases and J gave up 0 bases, with 16 bases separating them. Germline V gene data show CDR1 as KGHDR and CDR2 as SFDVKD. The CDR3 is made up of 16 amino acids. The CDR3 spells CATSQGRTTPNYGYTF. The CDR3, as DNA: TGTGCCACCAGTCAGGGTCGAACCACCCCTAACTATGGCTACACCTTC.